These 2 T cell receptor beta chains originate from one sample sequenced in a study of T cells after yellow fever vaccination. TCRdb re-called the 5' RACE reads through MiXCR, storing one row per CDR3 protein. Altogether some 150,000 distinct CDR3 sequences are present, approximately 9.9% being singletons, with the ten largest covering roughly 36%. The material sequenced was CD8+ T cells sorted from PBMCs, taken 45 days after the yellow fever booster vaccination. Receptors originate from a man younger than 35 who received the YFV17D yellow fever vaccine.

The chain has TRBV4-3 and TRBJ1-6; no firm D call. Trimming took 0 bases from V and 0 from J, leaving 9 bases between them. In germline, CDR1 is LGHNA, CDR2 YSLEER. The CDR3 has 17 residues. CDR3 coding DNA: TGCGCCAGCAGCCAAGATCTTGGGAGCTCCTATAATTCACCCCTCCACTTT. It encodes CASSQDLGSSYNSPLHF.

This clonotype showed up just a few times. The rearrangement uses TRBV7-6 and TRBJ2-7; a weak D match, TRBD2 (5 bases). Trimming took off 7 bases at V and 12 bases at J, with 16 bases between the two ends. The CDR3 totals 11 residues. The germline V gene encodes CDR1 SGHVS and CDR2 FNYEAQ. For the CDR3, the DNA is TGTGCCAGCACCCGGGGTCAGGAGTGGTACTTC. Translation: CASTRGQEWYF.